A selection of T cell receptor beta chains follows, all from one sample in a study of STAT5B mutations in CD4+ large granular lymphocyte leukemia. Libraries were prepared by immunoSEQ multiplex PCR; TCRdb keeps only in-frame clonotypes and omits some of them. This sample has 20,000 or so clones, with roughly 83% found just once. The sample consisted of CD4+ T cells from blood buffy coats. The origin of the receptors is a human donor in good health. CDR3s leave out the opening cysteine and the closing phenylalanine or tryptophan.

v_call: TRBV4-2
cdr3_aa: ASSQDSLETSGSAYNEQF

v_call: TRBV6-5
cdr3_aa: ASSRTSGTSNTQY

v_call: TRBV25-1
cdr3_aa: ASSRNTEAF

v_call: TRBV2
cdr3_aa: ASSVATQGEQY

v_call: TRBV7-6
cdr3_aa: ASSAWTSASTDTQY

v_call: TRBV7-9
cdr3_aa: ASSRYTGNQETQY

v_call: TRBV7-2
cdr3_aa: ASSYRPTASSGNTIY

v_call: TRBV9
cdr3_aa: ASSPSQERDTQY

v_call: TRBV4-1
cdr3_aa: ASSQDRRPTEAF

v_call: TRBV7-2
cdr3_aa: ASSLADRGAGEQY

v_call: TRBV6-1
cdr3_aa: ASRNTEAF

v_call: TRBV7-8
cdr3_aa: ASSFTGSSEQY

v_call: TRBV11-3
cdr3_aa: ASSSGQGSRTEAF

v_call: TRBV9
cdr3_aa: ASGLAGNTGELF

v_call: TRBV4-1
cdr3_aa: ASSDRRGATEAF

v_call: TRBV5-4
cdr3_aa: ASSPTGRGRTYEQY

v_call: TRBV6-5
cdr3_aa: ASKATGVVQPQH

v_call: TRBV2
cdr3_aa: ASTEGANTEAF

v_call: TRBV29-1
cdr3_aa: SVPDSLNTEAF

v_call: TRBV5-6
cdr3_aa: ASTGTGGWFGTEAF

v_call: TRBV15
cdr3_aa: ATSKGTRNTEAF

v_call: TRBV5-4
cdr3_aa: ASSLGEKLF

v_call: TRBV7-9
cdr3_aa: ASSSPPGGYMNTEAF

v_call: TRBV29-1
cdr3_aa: SVEAHRDNYGYT

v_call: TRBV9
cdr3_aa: ASSVSTGLASGELF

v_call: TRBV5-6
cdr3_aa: ASSLRGAGANVLT

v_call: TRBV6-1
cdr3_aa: ASSERTSGYYNEQF

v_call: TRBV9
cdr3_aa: ASNLGLQSAGGYT

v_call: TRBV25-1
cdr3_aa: ASSESRLLRGNEQF

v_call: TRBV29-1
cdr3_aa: SAEPGRSGDTQY

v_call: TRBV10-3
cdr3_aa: AISGQGLTGNTIY

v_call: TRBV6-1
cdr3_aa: ASNRGTVVVTEAF

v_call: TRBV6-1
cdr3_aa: ASNSRDRGNYGYT

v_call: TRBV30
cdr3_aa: AWTQGRQTQY

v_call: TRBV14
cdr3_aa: ASSQRGGVQF

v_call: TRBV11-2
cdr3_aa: ASNNPGRFYGYT

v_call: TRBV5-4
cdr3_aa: ASSDTGGGYEQY

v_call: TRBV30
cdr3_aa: AWEGQKNEKLF

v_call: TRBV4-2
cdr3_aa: ASSQARLGNEQF

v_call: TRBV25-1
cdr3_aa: ASSIPWGGNADTQY

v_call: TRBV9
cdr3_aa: ASSPPLGKQGYNEQF

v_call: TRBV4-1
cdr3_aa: ASSPGLAGVGINIQY

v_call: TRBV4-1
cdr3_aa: ASSQAGEHTDTQY

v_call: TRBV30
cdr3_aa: AWSVQGREAF

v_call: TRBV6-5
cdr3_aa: ASSSTGTEAF